This T cell receptor beta chain appears in the sequencing data of a study of CD8 T cells in Susac syndrome. The authors reverse transcribed about 0.5 to 1 ug RNA with random hexamers. The immunoSEQ assay covered 54 Vbeta and 13 Jbeta segments for CDR3. TCRdb itself ran the immunoSEQ multiplex PCR reads through MiXCR, one entry per CDR3 protein. Seen here are 150,000 to 180,000 distinct CDR3 sequences, approximately 96% observed once, and the top ten hold approximately 0.15%. Study-level findings and limits: Clonal expansion was not observed in the Susac syndrome CD4+ T cell repertoires.

Concerning this clonotype: Its target is not known.

The CDR3 length is 12 residues. Unmatched junction bases numbered 7, after V lost 5 bases and J lost 12 bases. Germline V CDR1 and CDR2: MNHEY, SVGAGI. The sample was CD4+ T cells from PBMCs. This TCR was sampled from a human donor with Susac syndrome. This chain links TRBV6-5 with TRBJ2-1; 7 bases agree with TRBD1. This CDR3 reads CASSQPGQRQFF. The CDR3 DNA is TGTGCCAGCAGTCAGCCGGGACAGAGGCAGTTCTTC.